This TCR beta chain derives from a study of technical replicates of blood from a few donors. V lost 5 bases, J lost 5 bases, and 6 bases stayed unmatched. The germline V gene has CDR1 SGHNT and CDR2 YENEEA. The CDR3 contains 14 residues. Produced via immunoSEQ multiplex PCR; TCRdb's table is partial and in-frame only. The sample consists of more than 90,000 clones, approximately 95% of them appearing once. Material for sequencing was T cells isolated from PBMCs. This receptor was identified in a human donor in good health. The V and J genes are TRBV11-3 and TRBJ2-1; 7 bases map to TRBD1. The CDR3 reads CASSPYDRDNEQFF. The CDR3 DNA reads as TGTGCCAGCAGCCCCTATGACAGGGACAATGAGCAGTTCTTC. Drawing the rest from reference TRBV11-3 and TRBJ2-1, the complete variable domain is EAGVVQSPRYKIIEKKQPVAFWCNPISGHNTLYWYLQNLGQGPELLIRYENEEAVDDSQLPKDRFSAERLKGVDSTLKIQPAELGDSAVYLCASSPYDRDNEQFFGPGTRLTVL.